This T cell receptor beta chain was recorded in a study of T cell responses to AZD1222 COVID-19 vaccine. The length of the CDR3 is 14 residues. Germline V gene sequence: CDR1 SGHRS, CDR2 YFSETQ. V was pared by 0 bases and J by 13 bases, with 8 bases of the junction left unmatched. Of note for this clone: Its antigen is undetermined.

Study observations and caveats: Donors skewed white British and female; clonal diversity was possibly underestimated. Researchers took repertoire samples only after the peak T cell response had come. Regions 160-218 and 743-854 dominated among vaccine-associated CD4 TCRs spanning spike. The study reported that nearly half of spike-specific TCRs target unmutated variant regions.

The table came from immunoSEQ multiplex PCR; TCRdb's copy has only in-frame clones and leaves some out. The sample consists of 100,000 to 120,000 clones, around 81% of them appearing once. The genes are TRBV5-1 and TRBJ2-1; 9 bases map to TRBD2. This specimen consisted of peripheral blood, obtained on day 0 of AZD1222 vaccination. The TCR sequence derives from an adult in good health. CDR3 DNA sequence: TGCGCCAGCAGCTTGGTCCCTAGCGGGAATCATCAGTTCTTC. This translates into CASSLVPSGNHQFF.